This T cell receptor beta chain was profiled in a study of Ad26.COV2.S vaccination and SARS-CoV-2 variants. Study-wide context: Enrolled in COV1001, the donor was in the Ad26.COV2.S trial arm, which received the vaccine. Once or twice, 56 days apart, Ad26.COV2.S was delivered intramuscularly. Study-wide points: Researchers cautioned that TCR breadth and depth analyses may have underestimated total T cell responses.

Concerning this clone: Its antigen is unidentified.

This table comes from immunoSEQ multiplex PCR, and its TCRdb copy is limited to in-frame clones, with some not included. The data contain hundreds of thousands of clones, around nine tenths of them singletons. CDR3 length equals 15 residues. V lost 0 bases and J 6 bases, leaving 12 bases between the germline ends. The germline V gene encodes CDR1 ENHRY and CDR2 SYGVKD. Sample treatment: 19 received Ad26.COV2.S at low or high dose, single or two shots; roughly five received placebo; per-sample allocation not given. The study sampled participants on day 63 after the first vaccine or placebo injection. The source is a person aged 18-65 years who received the Ad26.COV2.S COVID-19 vaccine or a placebo. This specimen consisted of peripheral blood, obtained in a trial of Ad26.COV2.S vaccine versus placebo. The chain combines TRBV10-3 with TRBJ2-1; unclear D gene. The CDR3 sequence: CAISESTGLRNEQFF. The CDR3 DNA sequence: TGTGCCATCAGTGAGTCGACCGGCCTACGCAATGAGCAGTTCTTC.